This T cell receptor (beta chain) appears in the sequencing data of a study of blood T cell repertoires in COVID-19. In the authors' workflow: Using reference gene primer amplification, nucleated cell counts were estimated. Clones were read by immunoSEQ multiplex PCR, and TCRdb kept only the in-frame ones, dropping some. V and J calls and clone size are given by that table; D and trimming were obtained from the DNA. Altogether about 160,000 clones are present, more than 80% being singletons, with the ten largest covering around 2.2%. The sequenced sample was peripheral blood. The receptor's source is a man between 65 and 85 years old with acute or convalescent COVID-19.

The CDR3 region is CASSYGGGSYNEQFF. CDR3 DNA: TGTGCCAGCAGTTACGGCGGGGGGTCCTACAATGAGCAGTTCTTC. This chain links TRBV6-6 with TRBJ2-1; the match to TRBD2 covers 8 bases. V lost 2 bases, J lost 1 base, and 1 base stayed unmatched. CDR3 size: 15 residues. The germline gives CDR1 MNHNY, CDR2 SVGAGI (reference sequence).